The present T cell receptor beta chain was sequenced within a study of cytomegalovirus exposure and HLA in healthy donors. Details on this clone: Its matching antigen is unknown.

Donors consisted of healthy bone marrow donors. PCR involved 60 Vbeta and 13 Jbeta primers. Here immunoSEQ multiplex PCR was the method, and the copy in TCRdb shows in-frame clones only, minus some. The sample has approximately 93,000 clones; about four fifths are singletons. Unmatched junction bases numbered 4, after V lost 0 bases and J lost 6 bases. CDR3 size: 16 residues. Germline V gene lookup returns CDR1 LGHNT and CDR2 FRNRAP. General study points: In a later analysis, V- and J-gene trimming of beta chains associated with a DCLRE1C missense variant, replicated independently. Analyses of presence and absence presupposed an approximately uniform sequencing depth across donors. Despite most TCR sequences being rare, some public TCRs occurred in many donors.

The clonotype was recovered from a woman between 40 and 55 years old in good health and CMV-seronegative. The chain combines TRBV12-5 with TRBJ2-2; 10 bases fit TRBD1. Sequencing was carried out using PBMCs. CDR3 in amino acids: CASGLVVGQGPGELFF. CDR3 coding DNA: TGTGCTAGTGGTTTGGTAGTGGGACAGGGGCCCGGGGAGCTGTTTTTT. Full variable domain (rest looked up from reference TRBV12-5 and TRBJ2-2): DARVTQTPRHKVTEMGQEVTMRCQPILGHNTVFWYRQTMMQGLELLAYFRNRAPLDDSGMPKDRFSAEMPDATLATLKIQPSEPRDSAVYFCASGLVVGQGPGELFFGEGSRLTVL.